The TCR beta chain described here comes from a study of cytomegalovirus exposure and HLA in healthy donors. Germline CDR1 and CDR2: SGHAT and FQNNGV. This CDR3 has 12 amino acids. The V end was cut by 6 bases, the J end by 11 bases, with 16 bases between. Study-level findings and limits: Productive status was seen about 90% or about 30% of the time for most TCR beta V segments in an earlier analysis. Highly shared variants forming one cluster were likely a sequencing artifact.

Researchers ran the PCR with 60 Vbeta and 13 Jbeta primers. TCRdb's table, derived via immunoSEQ multiplex PCR, lists solely in-frame clones and lacks some. Here the sample spans 100,000 to 150,000 clones, around 80% being singletons. For this clone: The antigen is unknown.

Sequences were obtained from PBMCs. This receptor was identified in a man between 25 and 39 years old in good health and CMV-seropositive. The chain combines TRBV11-2 with TRBJ1-1; tentative D call: TRBD1 (5 bases). CDR3 bases: TGTGCCAGCAGTCCCAGTGGGGGAGGGGCTTTCTTT. Protein sequence: CASSPSGGGAFF.